The T cell receptor beta chain described here comes from a study of blood T cells in healthy people across ages. Study background: Through template switching, about one barcoded beta molecule was captured per two T cells, as measured in model experiments.

Through a sample-barcoded 5' primer and a J-beta primer mix, a second PCR was run for roughly 6 to 12 cycles. MiXCR, applied by TCRdb to the 5' RACE reads, yields one record per CDR3 protein. The top ten hold 5% to 7% of the sample, which has about 1.4 million distinct CDR3 sequences, 45% to 70% seen once. CDR3 length equals 13 residues. V lost 3 bases, J lost 2 bases, and 9 bases lay in between. Germline-derived CDR1 and CDR2 are SGHKS and YYEKEE (reference sequence). This clonotype was seen more than once but under ten times. The antigen remains unidentified. Whole-study results and caveats: Unknown CMV status may confound age-related changes in expanded clones.

The sequence was obtained from a man aged 18 to 30 in good health. The rearrangement uses TRBV5-5 and TRBJ2-7; D gene uncertain. Material: blood. The CDR3 sequence: CASSSSNTYEQYF. DNA of the CDR3: TGTGCCAGCAGCTCCAGTAATACCTACGAGCAGTACTTC.